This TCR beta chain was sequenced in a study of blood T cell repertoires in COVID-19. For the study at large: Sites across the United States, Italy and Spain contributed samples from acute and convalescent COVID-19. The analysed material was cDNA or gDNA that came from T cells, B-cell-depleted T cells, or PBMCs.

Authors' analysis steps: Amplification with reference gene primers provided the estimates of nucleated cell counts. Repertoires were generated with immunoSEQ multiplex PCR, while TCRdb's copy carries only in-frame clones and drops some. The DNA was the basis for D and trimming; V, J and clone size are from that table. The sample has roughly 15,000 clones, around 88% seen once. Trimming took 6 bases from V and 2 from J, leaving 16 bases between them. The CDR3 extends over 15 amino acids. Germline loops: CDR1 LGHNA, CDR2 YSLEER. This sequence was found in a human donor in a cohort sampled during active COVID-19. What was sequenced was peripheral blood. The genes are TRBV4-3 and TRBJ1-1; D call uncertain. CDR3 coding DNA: TGCGCCAGCAGTCCAGACCGGTTGGGCAACACTGAAGCTTTCTTT. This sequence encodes CASSPDRLGNTEAFF.